The T cell receptor beta chain under discussion was sequenced for a study of graft-versus-host responses after intestinal transplantation (dated by TCRdb to about 2021). For the wider study: Multivisceral, liver-intestinal, or isolated intestinal transplants were received by the recipients. Rather than being sequenced by the commercial service, samples from a few later patients were sequenced in-house on an Illumina MiSeq and processed with MiXCR. Of the approximately 25 intestinal transplant recipients enrolled in the cohort, one of whom was a retransplant, 3 patients without pretransplant specimens were excluded. Donor T cell macrochimerism was defined as a peak of at least 4% donor T cells among recipient peripheral blood mononuclear cells. Every recipient was given anti-thymocyte globulin induction, then maintenance tacrolimus and steroids for 2 to 4 years. To identify alloreactive clones, pre-transplant mixed lymphocyte reaction products were sequenced and then compared with unstimulated pre-transplant donor and recipient T cells. Graft-versus-host and host-versus-graft alloreactive T cell clones were tracked in the graft, circulation and bone marrow after intestinal transplantation using bulk TCR-beta CDR3 sequencing. What the authors observed across the whole study: Early after transplant, peak levels of circulating GvH clones were found to be associated with declines in HvG clones. The relatively low number and heterogeneity of intestinal transplant patients limited the conclusions. Patients with donor T cell macrochimerism had high GvH to HvG T cell clonal ratios in their allografts. GvH clones were detected in recipient bone marrow, and some appeared earlier in ileal mucosa or blood, consistent with an intestinal mucosal origin.

Libraries were prepared through the immunoSEQ multiplex PCR assay. For most patients, high-throughput TCR-beta CDR3 sequencing of genomic DNA was performed by Adaptive Biotechnologies. The study's own analysis went as follows. Adaptive's ImmunoSEQ software supplied the TCR sequencing data for more than 15 patients, while MiXCR and VDJtools were used to process a few other patients. CDR3 nucleotide sequences shared between donor and recipient were removed because their origin could not be assigned. To be classed as alloreactive, a clone needed at least 2-fold expansion over unstimulated cells and a minimum CFSE-low frequency of 0.002% (template counts) or 0.001% (read counts). Clones detected in sequenced pre-transplant spleen, lymph node, or MLR CFSE-low populations of the donor or recipient were defined as mappable. The cumulative frequency of alloreactive clones was calculated as a percentage of all sequences, weighted by copy number. This is the immuneACCESS table as TCRdb keeps it, with only in-frame sequences that have V and J called. A part of the clones is gone; compared with another copy, unresolved V genes explain less than half, and the rest is unexplained. V, J and clone size are taken as reported in that table, and D and trimming were inferred from the DNA itself. Present in this sample are approximately 10,000 clones, about 70% of which were seen just once. The top ten clonotypes cover approximately 4.5% of the sample.

Trimming costs V 11 bases and J 4 bases, and their ends lie 13 bases apart. The germline V gene gives CDR1 as SNHLY and CDR2 as FYNNEI. Spanning cysteine to phenylalanine, the CDR3 consists of 12 amino acids. The DNA shown is the 36-base CDR3, in frame from base 1. As to this clone: Its antigen is still unknown. No base quality values were provided; no much bigger clone lies one nucleotide off.

Dithiothreitol, EDTA incubations and collagenase D digestion were used to isolate intraepithelial and lamina propria lymphocytes from graft specimens. Bulk TCR-beta sequencing was performed on serial intestinal graft biopsy specimens collected as late as 600 days after transplant. The chain joins TRBV2 to TRBJ2-3, with no confident D gene call. The source of this sequence is a human patient who received an intestinal transplant, so some T cells may come from the graft donor. The input for sequencing was ileum tissue, taken less than 150 days after intestinal transplantation. DNA sequence: TGTGCCGGGTCGACAAGCTCAGATACGCAGTATTTT. This codes for CAGSTSSDTQYF.